One sample yielded the 27 T cell receptor beta chains listed below, sequenced in a study of T cell responses to AZD1222 COVID-19 vaccine. Profiled with immunoSEQ multiplex PCR; TCRdb holds only in-frame clones, not every one. The sample includes roughly 120,000 clones, approximately 90% of them seen just once. Here the sequenced sample was peripheral blood, taken on day 0 of AZD1222 vaccination. These receptors were taken from an adult in good health.

The chain employs TRBV11-3 and TRBJ2-1; 10 bases align to TRBD2. Germline V gene data show CDR1 as SGHNT and CDR2 as YENEEA. The junction had 6 bases not matched to a gene; V was cut back by 3 bases and J by 10 bases. This CDR3 region has 14 residues. CDR3 bases: TGTGCCAGCAGCTTCAGCGGGGGGGCCGGCGAGCAGTTCTTC. It codes for CASSFSGGAGEQFF.

V is TRBV18 and J is TRBJ1-2, with TRBD1 as a possible D gene (6 bases). The V gene lost 6 bases and the J gene lost 3 bases, with 14 bases spanning the gap. Germline-derived CDR1 and CDR2 are KGHSH and LQKENI. The CDR3 covers 14 residues. The CDR3 loop is CASSTDRRDYGYTF. Written as DNA, the CDR3 is TGTGCCAGCTCTACCGACAGGAGGGACTATGGCTACACCTTC.

The chain couples TRBV6-1 to TRBJ1-1, with D hard to call. Per the germline V gene, CDR1 is MNHNS and CDR2 is SASEGT. The V gene lost 2 bases and the J gene lost 3 bases, with 7 bases spanning the gap. The CDR3 is made up of 13 amino acids. This CDR3 is CASSEQQYTEAFF. The CDR3 region has the DNA TGTGCCAGCAGTGAACAACAGTACACTGAAGCTTTCTTT.

This clone was picked up one time. J is TRBJ1-1 and V is TRBV6-1; D is unresolved. Germline V lookup: CDR1 MNHNS, CDR2 SASEGT. Trimming removed 3 bases from V and 0 bases from J, with 11 bases in between. There are 15 residues in the CDR3. The CDR3 loop is CASSDGRVMNTEAFF. CDR3 nucleotides: TGTGCCAGCAGTGATGGGAGGGTAATGAACACTGAAGCTTTCTTT.

V gene TRBV7-2 combines with J gene TRBJ1-5; the D gene is possibly TRBD1 (6 bases). The CDR3 covers 16 residues. Germline V gene data show CDR1 as SGHTA and CDR2 as FQGNSA. The V end was cut by 0 bases, the J end by 0 bases, with 9 bases between. The CDR3 coding sequence is TGTGCCAGCAGCTTAGCAGGGACAAATAGCAATCAGCCCCAGCATTTT. Translation gives CASSLAGTNSNQPQHF.

The chain carries TRBV6-5 and TRBJ1-2; 7 bases agree with TRBD1. Trimming cost V 10 bases and J 2 bases; bases outside gene matches: 13. CDR1 is MNHEY, CDR2 SVGAGI, per germline. The CDR3 has 15 amino acids. The CDR3 sequence is CATRIEGQLNYGYTF. CDR3 coding DNA: TGTGCCACCAGAATTGAGGGACAGTTAAACTATGGCTACACCTTC.

This sequence joins TRBV28 and TRBJ1-2; no clear D gene. Germline V lookup: CDR1 MDHEN, CDR2 SYDVKM. CDR3 length: 13 amino acids. Deletions cut 7 bases from V and 2 bases from J, with 11 bases between. The CDR3: CASTPDGNYGYTF. The CDR3 coding sequence is TGTGCCAGCACCCCGGACGGCAACTATGGCTACACCTTC.

CDR3 nucleotide sequence: TGTGCCAGCAGCCAAGAACTAGCGGGGGGCAGGGACATTCAGTACTTC. Translating gives CASSQELAGGRDIQYF. The chain carries TRBV4-2 and TRBJ2-4; 12 nucleotides agree with TRBD2. The CDR3 contains 16 residues. Per germline, CDR1 LGHNA and CDR2 YNFKEQ. J lost 8 bases, V lost 0 bases, and 5 bases had no gene match.

The sample holds one count of this clone. The CDR3 bases are TGCGCCAGCAGCTCTGGACAGGGAAGCAATCAGCCCCAGCATTTT. Amino acids: CASSSGQGSNQPQHF. The rearrangement joins TRBV5-1 to TRBJ1-5; 8 bases align to TRBD1. This CDR3 is built from 15 residues. Germline V CDR1 and CDR2: SGHRS, YFSETQ. J lost 1 base, V lost 3 bases, and 3 bases had no gene match. The full variable domain, its missing parts supplied by reference TRBV5-1 and TRBJ1-5, is KAGVTQTPRYLIKTRGQQVTLSCSPISGHRSVSWYQQTPGQGLQFLFEYFSETQRNKGNFPGRFSGRQFSNSRSEMNVSTLELGDSALYLCASSSGQGSNQPQHFGDGTRLSIL.

As for this clone: Distinct nucleotide sequences in the sample also encode this CDR3. V is TRBV5-1 and J is TRBJ1-3; tentatively, D is TRBD1 (5 bases). The CDR3 runs to 15 residues. V dropped 0 bases and J dropped 2 bases, with 9 bases sitting between them. Germline CDR1 and CDR2: SGHRS and YFSETQ. Written as DNA, the CDR3 is TGCGCCAGCAGCTTGGAACTAGGGGCTGGAAACACCATATATTTT. Its protein is CASSLELGAGNTIYF.

This sequence joins TRBV6-4 and TRBJ2-2; 9 bases align to TRBD1. The CDR3 runs to 15 residues. CDR1 MRHNA and CDR2 SNTAGT come from the germline V gene. The V and J ends lost 6 bases and 4 bases, in that order; junction bases with no gene match: 6. CDR3 in DNA: TGTGCCAGCAGCCTACAGGGGGCCGGCACCGGGGAGCTGTTTTTT. Translated: CASSLQGAGTGELFF.

The V and J genes are TRBV28 and TRBJ2-4; 7 bases align to TRBD1. V shed 6 bases, J shed 7 bases, and the junction held 12 bases outside the gene matches. CDR3 length equals 15 residues. In germline, CDR1 is MDHEN, CDR2 SYDVKM. The CDR3: CASSVLDGTVNIQYF. The CDR3 coding sequence is TGTGCCAGCAGCGTCCTCGACGGGACAGTGAACATTCAGTACTTC.

This clone was seen a handful of times. V and J are TRBV4-2 and TRBJ1-6, with D perhaps matching TRBD1 (6 bases). V was pared by 0 bases and J by 6 bases, with 9 bases between. The CDR3 extends over 15 amino acids. In germline, CDR1 is LGHNA, CDR2 YNFKEQ. This CDR3 reads CASSQDNRANSPLHF. The CDR3 DNA follows: TGTGCCAGCAGCCAAGACAACAGGGCTAATTCACCCCTCCACTTT.

Comments on this clone: The junction shows a germline mismatch at one end, possibly a read error. The chain combines TRBV6-1 with TRBJ2-5, with 7 bases that match TRBD1. Per germline, CDR1 MNHNS and CDR2 SASEGT. The CDR3 length is 13 residues. The DNA of the CDR3 is TGTGCCAGCAGGGAAGGGGGCAGGGAGACCCAGTACTTC. It codes for CASREGGRETQYF.

In the case of this clone: At one boundary the junction diverges from the germline segment, which might be a read error. CDR3 amino acids: CASSLDRGPNEKLFF. The CDR3 bases are TGTGCTAGCAGCTTAGATAGGGGGCCGAATGAAAAACTGTTTTTT. This sequence joins TRBV7-7 and TRBJ1-4; 7 nucleotides match TRBD1. The CDR3 extends over 15 amino acids. CDR1 is SSHAT and CDR2 is FNYEAQ in the germline V gene (reference sequence). Full variable domain (rest looked up from reference TRBV7-7 and TRBJ1-4): GAGVSQSPRYKVTKRGQDVTLRCDPISSHATLYWYQQALGQGPEFLTYFNYEAQPDKSGLPSDRFSAERPEGSISTLTIQRTEQRDSAMYRCASSLDRGPNEKLFFGSGTQLSVL.

The chain carries TRBV5-1 and TRBJ1-1; 8 bases map to TRBD1. V dropped 3 bases and J dropped 7; count of bases not matched to a gene: 8. From germline, CDR1 is SGHRS and CDR2 YFSETQ. CDR3 length: 14 amino acids. In DNA, the CDR3 is TGCGCCAGCAGCTGGGGGACAGGACAGCTTGAAGCTTTCTTT. Its protein product is CASSWGTGQLEAFF. Combining the CDR3 with reference TRBV5-1 and TRBJ1-1 gives the whole variable domain KAGVTQTPRYLIKTRGQQVTLSCSPISGHRSVSWYQQTPGQGLQFLFEYFSETQRNKGNFPGRFSGRQFSNSRSEMNVSTLELGDSALYLCASSWGTGQLEAFFGQGTRLTVV.

This chain links TRBV18 with TRBJ2-1; D is unclear. CDR1 is KGHSH, CDR2 LQKENI, per germline. V lost 2 bases and J lost 5, with 7 bases in between. There are 13 residues in the CDR3. CDR3 region: CASSPGPNNEQFF. The CDR3 nucleotides are TGTGCCAGCTCACCAGGGCCGAACAATGAGCAGTTCTTC.

V gene TRBV6-5 combines with J gene TRBJ2-1; no clear D gene. This CDR3 spans 14 amino acids. Germline CDR1 and CDR2: MNHEY and SVGAGI. The ends were cut back, 7 bases at V and 7 bases at J, with 17 bases in the middle. CDR3 region: CASTRDSGPNEQFF. The CDR3 coding sequence is TGTGCCAGCACTCGAGATTCTGGGCCTAATGAGCAGTTCTTC.

This rearrangement joins TRBV19 to TRBJ2-1; D perhaps matches TRBD1 (6 bases). The germline V gene has CDR1 LNHDA and CDR2 SQIVND (reference sequence). V was shortened by 4 bases and J by 1 base, with 8 bases between the two germline ends. This CDR3 region has 14 residues. The CDR3: CASSRQGSYNEQFF. CDR3 coding DNA: TGTGCCAGTAGTAGGCAGGGGTCCTACAATGAGCAGTTCTTC.

The CDR3 loop is CASSSAGGYEETQYF. For the CDR3, the DNA is TGTGCCAGCAGCTCGGCCGGAGGGTATGAAGAGACCCAGTACTTC. The chain has TRBV7-3 and TRBJ2-5; D perhaps matches TRBD2 (6 bases). The CDR3 consists of 15 residues. V shed 4 bases and J shed 3 bases, with 15 bases lying between them. Germline V CDR1 and CDR2: SGHTA, FQGTGA.

Regarding this clone: One end of the junction is discordant with germline, which a read error may explain. V and J are TRBV20-1 and TRBJ1-1; D ambiguous. This CDR3 contains 11 residues. Germline V gene lookup returns CDR1 DFQATT and CDR2 SNEGSKA (reference sequence). Written as DNA, the CDR3 is TGCAGTGCTAGAGATGGGAGGAGCGAGCTGTTT. The encoded protein is CSARDGRSELF.

As to this clone: The sample has other DNA sequences that encode this CDR3 too. This chain joins TRBV4-3 and TRBJ2-3; TRBD2 might be the D (6 bases). CDR1 and CDR2 from the germline V gene are LGHNA and YSLEER. The CDR3 totals 13 residues. Trimming removed 1 base from V and 4 bases from J, with 6 bases in between. CDR3 amino acids: CASSQAGADTQYF. CDR3 in DNA: TGCGCCAGCAGCCAAGCGGGGGCAGATACGCAGTATTTT.

The rearrangement links TRBV29-1 to TRBJ2-3, with D possibly matching TRBD2 (5 bases). The germline V gene encodes CDR1 SQVTM and CDR2 ANQGSEA. Trimming removed 7 bases at V and 0 bases at J, with 8 bases between. The CDR3 has 12 amino acids. The CDR3: CSARTSTDTQYF. CDR3 sequence (DNA): TGCAGCGCCAGGACTAGCACAGATACGCAGTATTTT.

The rearrangement joins TRBV27 to TRBJ1-5, with D perhaps TRBD1 (6 bases). Trimming took off 3 bases at V and 3 bases at J, with 12 bases between the two ends. This CDR3 has 15 residues. CDR1 is MNHEY and CDR2 is SMNVEV in the germline V gene (reference sequence). The CDR3 loop reads CASSLGRGFNQPQHF. The CDR3 nucleotides read TGTGCCAGCAGTTTGGGCAGGGGCTTCAATCAGCCCCAGCATTTT.

The V call is TRBV9, the J call TRBJ2-7, with 14 positions matching TRBD2. J lost 6 bases, V lost 4 bases, and 9 bases had no gene match. There are 16 residues in the CDR3. Germline loops: CDR1 SGDLS, CDR2 YYNGEE. CDR3 sequence (DNA): TGTGCCAGCAGCACGCGGACTAGCGGGGGGCAGGGCGAGCAGTACTTC. Its translation is CASSTRTSGGQGEQYF.

The rearrangement uses TRBV27 and TRBJ1-1; 7 bases map to TRBD1. Germline V CDR1 and CDR2: MNHEY, SMNVEV (reference sequence). Losses at the gene ends were 5 bases for V and 5 bases for J; bases not matched to a gene: 20. CDR3 length equals 18 residues. CDR3 DNA sequence: TGTGCCAGCAGTGCCACCCGGACAGGCCCGGGGGGTAAGACTGAAGCTTTCTTT. This encodes CASSATRTGPGGKTEAFF.

The CDR3 is CASSPPGAGAYGYTF. The DNA for the CDR3 is TGTGCCAGCAGTCCCCCGGGAGCGGGGGCCTATGGCTACACCTTC. The rearrangement uses TRBV6-6 and TRBJ1-2, with D possibly being TRBD1 (6 bases). Germline V lookup: CDR1 MNHNY, CDR2 SVGAGI (reference sequence). The V end lost 5 bases, the J end lost 4 bases, and 17 bases lay between the germline ends. The CDR3 is made up of 15 amino acids.